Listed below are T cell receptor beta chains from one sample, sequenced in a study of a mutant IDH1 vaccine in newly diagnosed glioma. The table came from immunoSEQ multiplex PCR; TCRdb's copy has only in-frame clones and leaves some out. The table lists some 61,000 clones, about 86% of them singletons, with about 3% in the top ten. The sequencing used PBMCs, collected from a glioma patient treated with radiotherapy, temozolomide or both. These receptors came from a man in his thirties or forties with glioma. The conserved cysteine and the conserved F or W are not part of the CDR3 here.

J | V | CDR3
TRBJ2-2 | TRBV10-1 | ASSRRVGTRSGELF
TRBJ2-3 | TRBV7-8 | ASSLDFGGRDTQY
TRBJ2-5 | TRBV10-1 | ASSQQGEETQY
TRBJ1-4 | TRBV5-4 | ASRRDLSNEKLF
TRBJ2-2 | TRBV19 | ASSWTGANTGELF
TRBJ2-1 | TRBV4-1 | ASSPALGLPDPYNEQF
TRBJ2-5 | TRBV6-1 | ASSPNGWGPETQY
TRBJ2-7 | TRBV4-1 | ASSQELGTFYEQY
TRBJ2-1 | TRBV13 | ASSSQGGFGSYNEQF
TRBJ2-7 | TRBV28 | ASSFEGRGILEQY
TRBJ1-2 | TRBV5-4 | ASSSGGGEAYGYT
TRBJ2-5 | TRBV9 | ASSPRGTGVGETQY
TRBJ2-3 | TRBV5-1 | ASRQGAHRDTQY
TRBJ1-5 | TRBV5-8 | ASEGQGQYSNQPQH
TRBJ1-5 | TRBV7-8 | ASSLGTSGNQPQH
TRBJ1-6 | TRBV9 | ASSTTGNSPLH
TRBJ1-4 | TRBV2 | ASSRDRGNEKLF
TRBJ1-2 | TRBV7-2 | ASSSRQATNYGYT
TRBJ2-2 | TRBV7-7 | ASSFMPSGGAVTGELF
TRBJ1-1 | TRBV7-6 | ASSSLQGAEAF
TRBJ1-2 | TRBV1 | TSSQAQVSGQVNYGYT
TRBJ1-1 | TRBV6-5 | ASRPIGRMNTEAF
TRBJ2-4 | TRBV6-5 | ASRSLGIQY
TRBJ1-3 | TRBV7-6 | ASSRTGAEGNTIY
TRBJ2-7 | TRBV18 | ASSLVAGNYEQY
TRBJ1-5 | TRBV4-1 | ASSQGLQGNQPQH
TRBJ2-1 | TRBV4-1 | ASSLAWRGNEQF
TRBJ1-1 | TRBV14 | ASSENPGMNTEAF
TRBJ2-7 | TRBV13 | ASSLQNQEVYEQY
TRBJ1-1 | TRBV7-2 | ASSFLTGSVNTEAF
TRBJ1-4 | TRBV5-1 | ASSGQGATNEKLF
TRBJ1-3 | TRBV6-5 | ASNQQGAGNTIY
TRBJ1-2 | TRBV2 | ARTGTEVNYGYT
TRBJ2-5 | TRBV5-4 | ASSLTGTGGAESWETQY
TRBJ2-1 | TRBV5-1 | ASSRGQATYNEQF
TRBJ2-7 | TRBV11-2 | ASSFRRSYEQY
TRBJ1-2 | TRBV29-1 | SVATGGRINYGYT
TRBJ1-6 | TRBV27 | ASSLSPLGIVGNSPLH
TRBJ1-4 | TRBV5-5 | ASSTTGSNEKLF
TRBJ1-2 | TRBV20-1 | SAIGGYT
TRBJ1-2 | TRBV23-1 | ASSQSGRINYGYT
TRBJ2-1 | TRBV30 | AWESRGGNNEQF
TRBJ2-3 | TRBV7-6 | ASSLSSPTGSRDTQY
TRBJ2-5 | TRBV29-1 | SVGTSGDPGETQY
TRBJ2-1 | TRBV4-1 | ASSQPPLVYSQDRERNEQF
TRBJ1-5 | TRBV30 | AWRSGVGSNQPQH
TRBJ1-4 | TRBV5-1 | ASSGGQGGEKLF
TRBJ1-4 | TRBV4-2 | ASSPGQANEKLF
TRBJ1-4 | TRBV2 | ASSLQGSTNEKLF